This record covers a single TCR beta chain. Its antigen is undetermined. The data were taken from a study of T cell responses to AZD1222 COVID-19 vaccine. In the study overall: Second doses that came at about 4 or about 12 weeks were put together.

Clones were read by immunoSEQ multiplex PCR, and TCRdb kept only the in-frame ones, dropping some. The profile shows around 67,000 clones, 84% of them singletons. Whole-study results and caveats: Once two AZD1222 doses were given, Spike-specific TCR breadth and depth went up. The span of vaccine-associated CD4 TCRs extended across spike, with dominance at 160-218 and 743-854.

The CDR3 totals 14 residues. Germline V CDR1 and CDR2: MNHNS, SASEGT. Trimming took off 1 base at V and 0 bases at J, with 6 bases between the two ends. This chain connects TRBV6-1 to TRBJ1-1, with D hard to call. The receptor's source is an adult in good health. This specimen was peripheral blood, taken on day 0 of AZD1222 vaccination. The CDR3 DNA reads TGTGCCAGCAGTGAAGGACGAGTGAACACTGAAGCTTTCTTT. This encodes CASSEGRVNTEAFF.